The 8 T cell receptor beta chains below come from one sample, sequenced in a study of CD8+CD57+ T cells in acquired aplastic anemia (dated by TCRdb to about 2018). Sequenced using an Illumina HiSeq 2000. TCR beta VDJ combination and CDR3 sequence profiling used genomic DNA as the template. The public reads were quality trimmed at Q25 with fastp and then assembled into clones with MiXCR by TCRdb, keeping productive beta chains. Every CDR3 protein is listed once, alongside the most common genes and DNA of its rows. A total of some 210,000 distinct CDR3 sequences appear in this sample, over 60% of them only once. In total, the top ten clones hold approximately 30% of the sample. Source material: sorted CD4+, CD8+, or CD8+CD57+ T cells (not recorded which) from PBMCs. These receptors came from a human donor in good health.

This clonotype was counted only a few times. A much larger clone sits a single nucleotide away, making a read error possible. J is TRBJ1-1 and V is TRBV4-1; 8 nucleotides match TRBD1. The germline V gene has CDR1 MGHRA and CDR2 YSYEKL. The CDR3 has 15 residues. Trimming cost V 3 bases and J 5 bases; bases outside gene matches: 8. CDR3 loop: CASSHGQGVETEAFF. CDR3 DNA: TGCGCCAGCAGCCACGGACAGGGTGTGGAGACTGAAGCTTTCTTT.

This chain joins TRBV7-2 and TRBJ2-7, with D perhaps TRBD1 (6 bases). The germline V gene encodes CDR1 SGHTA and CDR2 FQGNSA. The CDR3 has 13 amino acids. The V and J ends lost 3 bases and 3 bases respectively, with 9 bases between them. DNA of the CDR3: TGTGCCAGCAGCTTGGGACAACACTACGAGCAGTACTTC. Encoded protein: CASSLGQHYEQYF.

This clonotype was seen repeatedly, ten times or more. The CDR3 loop is CAWEWSAGSYEQYF. CDR3 sequence (DNA): TGTGCCTGGGAATGGAGCGCGGGGTCCTACGAGCAGTACTTC. V usage is TRBV30 and J usage is TRBJ2-7; a weak D match, TRBD2 (6 bases). This CDR3 is 14 amino acids long. CDR1 and CDR2 from the germline V gene are GTSNPN and SVGIG (reference sequence). With 5 bases removed from V and 1 base from J, the gap between germline ends came to 15 bases.

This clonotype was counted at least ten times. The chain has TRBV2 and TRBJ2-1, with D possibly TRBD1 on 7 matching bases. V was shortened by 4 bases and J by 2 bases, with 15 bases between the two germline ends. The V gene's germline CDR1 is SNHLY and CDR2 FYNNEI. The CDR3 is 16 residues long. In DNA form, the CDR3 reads TGTGCCAGCAGTGCGCAGGGGGGTGGGCCCTACAATGAGCAGTTCTTC. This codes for CASSAQGGGPYNEQFF.

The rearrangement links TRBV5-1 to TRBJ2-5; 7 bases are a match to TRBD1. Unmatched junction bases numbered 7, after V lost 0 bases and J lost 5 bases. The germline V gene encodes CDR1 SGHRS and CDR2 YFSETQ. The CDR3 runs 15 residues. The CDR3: CASSLDGRGTETQYF. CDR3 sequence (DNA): TGCGCCAGCAGCTTGGATGGCAGGGGGACGGAGACCCAGTACTTC.

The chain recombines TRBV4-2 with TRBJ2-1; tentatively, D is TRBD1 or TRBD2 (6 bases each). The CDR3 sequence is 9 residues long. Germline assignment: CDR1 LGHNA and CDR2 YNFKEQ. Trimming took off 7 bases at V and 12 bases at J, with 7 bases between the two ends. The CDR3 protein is CASKGGQFF. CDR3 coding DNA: TGTGCCAGCAAGGGGGGGCAGTTCTTC.

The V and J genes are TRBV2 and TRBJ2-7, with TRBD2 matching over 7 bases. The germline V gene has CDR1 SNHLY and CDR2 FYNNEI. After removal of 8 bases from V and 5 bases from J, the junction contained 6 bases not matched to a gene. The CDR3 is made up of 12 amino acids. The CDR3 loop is CASVQRGNEQYF. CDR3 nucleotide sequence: TGTGCCAGCGTCCAGCGGGGAAACGAGCAGTACTTC.

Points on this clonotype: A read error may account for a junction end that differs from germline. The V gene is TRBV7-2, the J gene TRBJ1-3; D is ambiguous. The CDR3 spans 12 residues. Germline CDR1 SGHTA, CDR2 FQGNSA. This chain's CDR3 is CASSLAGSTIYF. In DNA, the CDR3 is TGTGCCAGCAGCCTCGCTGGAAGCACCATATATTTT.